This T cell receptor beta chain emerged from a study of high-grade serous ovarian cancer treatment subgroups. Study-level information: Samples averaged about 15,000 reads and around 7,000 unique TCR beta rearrangements.

Tumor samples were obtained before definitive surgery or chemotherapy. Sequenced by immunoSEQ multiplex PCR; TCRdb stores in-frame clones only, minus some. This table holds some 40,000 clones, about 79% found once. Study-level findings and limits: Spatial context was lost because tumors were sequenced in bulk. Repertoire similarity ranged about 0.11 to 0.79 between tumors of one patient. The analyses considered CDR3 and ignored CDR1 and CDR2.

A word on this clone: Its target is not known.

This CDR3 comprises 11 residues. Germline assignment: CDR1 MNHEY and CDR2 SMNVEV (reference sequence). V lost 4 bases and J 5 bases, leaving 2 bases between the germline ends. Sequenced: tumor tissue. This clonotype was obtained from a human donor with high-grade serous ovarian cancer. V and J are TRBV27 and TRBJ2-2; D call uncertain. CDR3 bases: TGTGCCAGCAGTTCGACCGGGGAGCTGTTTTTT. This encodes CASSSTGELFF.